This T cell receptor (beta chain) was identified in a study of blood T cell repertoires in COVID-19. Study in general: From the United States, Italy and Spain came samples of acute and convalescent COVID-19.

J lost 4 bases, V lost 11 bases, and 7 bases had no gene match. Germline loops: CDR1 LNHDA, CDR2 SQIVND (reference sequence). This CDR3 has 13 residues. Donors in Cohort 3 counted as recovered after two negative PCRs, clearance, or symptom resolution. Profiled with immunoSEQ multiplex PCR; TCRdb holds only in-frame clones, not every one. Here the sample spans more than 350,000 clones, around nine tenths being singletons. This sequence joins TRBV19 and TRBJ1-5, with 8 bases aligning to TRBD1. The material sequenced was PBMCs or T cells enriched from blood (not recorded which). The TCR sequence derives from a woman aged 50 to 60 who had recovered from COVID-19. DNA for the CDR3: TGTGCCGCAGGACAGGGAGGAAATCAGCCCCAGCATTTT. Its translation is CAAGQGGNQPQHF.